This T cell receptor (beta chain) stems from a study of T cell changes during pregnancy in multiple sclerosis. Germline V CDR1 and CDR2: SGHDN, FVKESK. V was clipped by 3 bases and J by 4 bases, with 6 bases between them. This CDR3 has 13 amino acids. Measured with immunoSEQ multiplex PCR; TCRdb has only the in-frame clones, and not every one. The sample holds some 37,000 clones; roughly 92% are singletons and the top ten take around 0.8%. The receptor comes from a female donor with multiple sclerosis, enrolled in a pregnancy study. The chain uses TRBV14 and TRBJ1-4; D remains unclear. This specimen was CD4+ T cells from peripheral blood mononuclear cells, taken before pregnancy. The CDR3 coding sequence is TGTGCCAGCAGCCACACAGTTAATGAAAAACTGTTTTTT. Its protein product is CASSHTVNEKLFF. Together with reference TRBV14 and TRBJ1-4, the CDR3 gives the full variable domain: EAGVTQFPSHSVIEKGQTVTLRCDPISGHDNLYWYRRVMGKEIKFLLHFVKESKQDESGMPNNRFLAERTGGTYSTLKVQPAELEDSGVYFCASSHTVNEKLFFGSGTQLSVL.